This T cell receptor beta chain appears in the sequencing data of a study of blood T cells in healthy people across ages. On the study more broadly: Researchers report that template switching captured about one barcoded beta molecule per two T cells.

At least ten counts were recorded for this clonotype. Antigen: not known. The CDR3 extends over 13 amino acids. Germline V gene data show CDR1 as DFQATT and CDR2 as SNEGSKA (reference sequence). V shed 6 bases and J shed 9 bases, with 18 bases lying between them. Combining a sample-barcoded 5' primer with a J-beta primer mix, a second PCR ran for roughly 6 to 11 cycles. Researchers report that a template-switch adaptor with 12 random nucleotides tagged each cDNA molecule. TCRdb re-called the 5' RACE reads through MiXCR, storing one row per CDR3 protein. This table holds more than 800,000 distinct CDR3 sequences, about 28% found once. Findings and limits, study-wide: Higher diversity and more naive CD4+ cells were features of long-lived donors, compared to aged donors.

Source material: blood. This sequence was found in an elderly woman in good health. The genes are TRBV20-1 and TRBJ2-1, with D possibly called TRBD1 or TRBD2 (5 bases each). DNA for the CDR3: TGCAGTGCCAGCAGGCAGGGAGTAGGTGAGCAGTTCTTC. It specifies CSASRQGVGEQFF.